The rows below give T cell receptor beta chains drawn from one sample of a study of blood T cell repertoires in COVID-19. Libraries were prepared by immunoSEQ multiplex PCR; TCRdb keeps only in-frame clonotypes and omits some of them. The sample lists 180,000 or so clones, approximately 89% occurring once. Specimen: peripheral blood. These receptors came from a woman aged 25 to 39 with acute or convalescent COVID-19. Each CDR3 is given with its conserved first and last residue. A D gene is named only where the DNA matches it firmly. The size entry is marked missing in some rows and otherwise reads once, few, many or a size class.

size | J | D | V | DNA | CDR3
- | TRBJ1-2 | TRBD1 | TRBV7-2 | TGTGCCAGCAGCCCGAGACCGGGACAGGGATCGGGGGGCTACACCTTC | CASSPRPGQGSGGYTF
- | TRBJ2-5 | - | TRBV2 | TGTGCCACTAACAGGGATGTTGGGACCCAGTACTTC | CATNRDVGTQYF
- | TRBJ2-3 | - | TRBV19 | TGTGCCAGTAGTATAGATCCCCGTAGATCGCAGTATTTT | CASSIDPRRSQYF
- | TRBJ2-4 | - | TRBV10-1 | TGCGCCAGCAGGAATATCGAGATCAAAAACATTCAGTACTTC | CASRNIEIKNIQYF
- | TRBJ2-3 | - | TRBV3-1/TRBV3-2 | TGTGCCAGCAGCTATGGCGGCCCCACAGATACGCAGTATTTT | CASSYGGPTDTQYF
- | TRBJ1-3 | - | TRBV11-3 | TGTGCCAGCAGCTTAGGAGTTGGAAACACCATATATTTT | CASSLGVGNTIYF
- | TRBJ2-1 | TRBD2 | TRBV5-1 | TGCGCCAGCAGTATTGGAAATAGCGGGAGGATTGATGAGCAGTTCTTC | CASSIGNSGRIDEQFF
- | TRBJ1-1 | - | TRBV11-1 | TGTGCCAGCAGCTCACAGGCCAGAACTGAAGCTTTCTTT | CASSSQARTEAFF
few | TRBJ1-1 | - | TRBV30 | TGTGCCTGGACCATAGATGTGAACGAAGCTTTCTTT | CAWTIDVNEAFF
- | TRBJ2-1 | TRBD2 | TRBV7-9 | TGTGCCAGCAGCTCAACGACTAGCGGGAGGCTTAATGAGCAGTTCTTC | CASSSTTSGRLNEQFF
- | TRBJ2-2 | - | TRBV15 | TGTGCCACCAGCAGAGGCCGGGCCTCGGGAACCGGGGAGCTGTTTTTT | CATSRGRASGTGELFF
- | TRBJ1-5 | - | TRBV5-4 | TGTGCCAGCAGCCCCGGAATTGGACAGTCGCCCCAGCATTTT | CASSPGIGQSPQHF
- | TRBJ2-3 | TRBD2 | TRBV5-1 | TGCGCCAGCAGCTTGGACTTAGCGGGATCTGGCACAGATACGCAGTATTTT | CASSLDLAGSGTDTQYF
- | TRBJ2-5 | - | TRBV27 | TGTGCCAGCAGACTAAACAGGTACCAAGAGACCCAGTACTTC | CASRLNRYQETQYF
- | TRBJ2-2 | TRBD2 | TRBV6-2/TRBV6-3 | TGTGCCAGCAGTTCCGGGACTAGTTCAGAAGCCGGGGAGCTGTTTTTT | CASSSGTSSEAGELFF
- | TRBJ1-1 | - | TRBV20-1 | TGCAGAGCAATAGACAGTATTGAAGCTTTCTTT | CRAIDSIEAFF
- | TRBJ1-5 | - | TRBV2 | TGTGCCAGCAGTGAACCGCAGCAGCCCCAGCATTTT | CASSEPQQPQHF
- | TRBJ1-4 | - | TRBV5-8 | TGTGCCAGCAGCCCAGGGTGGGAAAAACTGTTTTTT | CASSPGWEKLFF
- | TRBJ2-3 | TRBD1 | TRBV9 | TGTGCCAGCAGCATCGGACAGGCGTGGATGGATACGCAGTATTTT | CASSIGQAWMDTQYF
- | TRBJ2-1 | - | TRBV11-2 | TGTGCCAGCAAAAAATCAGGGAACAATGAGCAGTTCTTC | CASKKSGNNEQFF
- | TRBJ2-2 | - | TRBV21-1 | TGTGCCAGCAGCAAAGTTCCATTCGCGGGGGAGCTGTTTTTT | CASSKVPFAGELFF
- | TRBJ2-7 | TRBD1 | TRBV5-1 | TGCGCCAGCAGCCCCGAAGGACAGGCCTCCTACGAGCAGTACTTC | CASSPEGQASYEQYF
- | TRBJ2-2 | TRBD2 | TRBV29-1 | TGCAGCGTTGGAAATCGGGAGGACACCCGCGGGGAGCTGTTTTTT | CSVGNREDTRGELFF
once | TRBJ2-7 | TRBD1 | TRBV23-1 | TGCGCCAGCCGTCCCGGGACAGCGCCTTTATACGAGCAGTACTTC | CASRPGTAPLYEQYF
few | TRBJ1-5 | TRBD1 | TRBV5-5 | TGTGCCAGCAGTCGAACAGGGGGCCCAGATCAGCCCCAGCATTTT | CASSRTGGPDQPQHF
- | TRBJ2-4 | TRBD2 | TRBV5-4 | TGTGCCAGCAGCCTAGCGGGAGAGAACATTCAGTACTTC | CASSLAGENIQYF
- | TRBJ1-1 | - | TRBV11-2 | TGTGCCAGCAGCACCAGGGGCCCAACGAACACTGAAGCTTTCTTT | CASSTRGPTNTEAFF
- | TRBJ2-7 | - | TRBV6-5 | TGTGCCAGCAGTTATGGGGCCCTCTACGAGCAGTACTTC | CASSYGALYEQYF
- | TRBJ1-2 | - | TRBV18 | TGTGCCAGCTCACATGGGACGGGGGAAGGCTACACCTTC | CASSHGTGEGYTF
- | TRBJ2-1 | - | TRBV12-3/TRBV12-4 | TGTGCCAGCAGTTCTTGGGGCGAGCAGTTCTTC | CASSSWGEQFF
- | TRBJ2-7 | TRBD1 | TRBV5-4 | TGTGCCAGCAGCCCCCGGACAGGGAACTACGAGCAGTACTTC | CASSPRTGNYEQYF
- | TRBJ1-4 | TRBD1 | TRBV18 | TGTGCCAGCTCACCACCAGGACAGGGCCTTGATGAAAAACTGTTTTTT | CASSPPGQGLDEKLFF
- | TRBJ1-4 | - | TRBV7-9 | TGTGCCAGCAGCTTAGGGGCGGGAGAAAAACTGTTTTTT | CASSLGAGEKLFF
- | TRBJ2-5 | - | TRBV6-5 | TGTGCCAGCAGGGATCAGGGGAACCACGGGGAGACCCAGTACTTC | CASRDQGNHGETQYF
- | TRBJ1-3 | - | TRBV20-1 | TGCAGTGCTAGTCGACAAGGGGGACGAGATGGAAACACCATATATTTT | CSASRQGGRDGNTIYF
- | TRBJ2-1 | TRBD2 | TRBV2 | TGTGCCAGCAGTGAGTGGGGACTAGCGATTTACAATGAGCAGTTCTTC | CASSEWGLAIYNEQFF
once | TRBJ2-5 | TRBD1 | TRBV6-5 | TGTGCCAGCAAGAGACAGGGGAGTGTGGAGACCCAGTACTTC | CASKRQGSVETQYF
- | TRBJ2-3 | - | TRBV7-2 | TGTGCCAGCAGCCGAATGAGGGTAGATACGCAGTATTTT | CASSRMRVDTQYF
- | TRBJ2-1 | TRBD2 | TRBV5-1 | TGCGCCAGCAGCGAGCCCCCTAGCGGGAGTTACAATGAGCAGTTCTTC | CASSEPPSGSYNEQFF
- | TRBJ1-3 | TRBD1 | TRBV28 | TGTGCCAGCAGCCCTGGACAGGGGATCGACACCATATATTTT | CASSPGQGIDTIYF
once | TRBJ2-7 | - | TRBV11-3 | TGTGCCAGCAGCTTACGTCGTGCGAGCTCCTACGAGCAGTACTTC | CASSLRRASSYEQYF
- | TRBJ2-1 | - | TRBV11-2 | TGTGCCAGCAGCTTATCAGGGACTCCAGGGAATGAGCAGTTCTTC | CASSLSGTPGNEQFF
- | TRBJ1-2 | TRBD1 | TRBV28 | TGTGCCAGCAGTCCGAGACAGGGGGGGAACTATGGCTACACCTTC | CASSPRQGGNYGYTF
once | TRBJ2-5 | - | TRBV12-3/TRBV12-4 | TGTGCCAGCAGTAACACCCAAGAGACCCAGTACTTC | CASSNTQETQYF
few | TRBJ2-7 | - | TRBV5-6 | TGTGCCAGCAGCCTCGAGCGCGGGGACGAGCAGTACTTC | CASSLERGDEQYF
- | TRBJ1-6 | - | TRBV2 | TGTGCCAGCAGTGATCCGGGGTCGAGCTCCTATAATTCACCCCTCCACTTT | CASSDPGSSSYNSPLHF
- | TRBJ2-1 | - | TRBV15 | TGTGCCACCAGCGGACGGGGCTACAATGAGCAGTTCTTC | CATSGRGYNEQFF
- | TRBJ2-2 | TRBD2 | TRBV10-3 | TGTGCCATCAGTGAGTCGAGCGGGAGGGGCACCGGGGAGCTGTTTTTT | CAISESSGRGTGELFF
- | TRBJ1-1 | - | TRBV7-2 | TGTGCCAGCAGCTTGGACAGTCCTGAAGCTTTCTTT | CASSLDSPEAFF